One and the same sample provided the 32 T cell receptor beta chains below, sequenced in a study of cytomegalovirus exposure and HLA in healthy donors. Vbeta (60) and Jbeta (13) primers were used in the PCR. TCRdb's table, derived via immunoSEQ multiplex PCR, lists solely in-frame clones and lacks some. The sample lists roughly 60,000 clones; approximately 63% were seen once. Sequencing was done on a sample of PBMCs. The receptors derive from a woman aged 60-70 years in good health and CMV-seropositive.

Turning to this clone: A far larger clone is a single base away, which makes a read error likely. The chain is built from TRBV5-6 and TRBJ1-6; TRBD1 agrees at 10 bases. Trimming removed 4 bases from V and 6 bases from J; junction bases left unmatched: 10. Per germline, CDR1 SGHDT and CDR2 YYEEEE. This CDR3 spans 17 amino acids. The CDR3 coding sequence is TGTGCCAGCAGCCTAGCAACCGGGACAGGGGTTAATTCACCCCTCCACTTT. Translating gives CASSLATGTGVNSPLHF.

This clone appeared a few times. The V and J genes are TRBV7-2 and TRBJ1-1; a possible D gene is TRBD1 (6 bases). Trimming removed 2 bases from V and 3 bases from J, with 10 bases in between. The length of the CDR3 is 14 residues. Germline CDR1 SGHTA, CDR2 FQGNSA. CDR3 bases: TGTGCCAGCAGCTTACAGGGGCAGGACACTGAAGCTTTCTTT. Protein product: CASSLQGQDTEAFF.

The V call is TRBV9, the J call TRBJ1-1, with D tentatively TRBD1 (6 bases). This CDR3 contains 15 residues. V was pared by 0 bases and J by 1 base, with 10 bases between. Per the germline V gene, CDR1 is SGDLS and CDR2 is YYNGEE. The CDR3 sequence: CASSVEGHSNTEAFF. For the CDR3, the DNA is TGTGCCAGCAGCGTAGAGGGACACTCGAACACTGAAGCTTTCTTT.

The chain links TRBV4-3 to TRBJ2-1; TRBD2 might be the D (7 bases). Germline values: CDR1 LGHNA, CDR2 YSLEER. With 1 base removed from V and 4 bases from J, the gap between germline ends came to 11 bases. The CDR3 contains 15 residues. The CDR3 DNA sequence: TGCGCCAGCAGCCAAGTCGGGGGGCCATACAATGAGCAGTTCTTC. Its protein product is CASSQVGGPYNEQFF.

The chain is built from TRBV27 and TRBJ2-7; D is perhaps TRBD1 (6 bases). CDR3 size: 13 residues. The V gene's germline CDR1 is MNHEY and CDR2 SMNVEV (reference sequence). The V end was cut by 2 bases, the J end by 4 bases, with 9 bases between. The CDR3 sequence is CASSLVQGYEQYF. In DNA form, the CDR3 reads TGTGCCAGCAGTTTAGTCCAGGGGTACGAGCAGTACTTC.

This chain uses TRBV7-8 with TRBJ2-2; 7 positions agree with TRBD1. The CDR3 is 16 amino acids. The germline V gene encodes CDR1 SGHVS and CDR2 FQNEAQ. V shed 1 base, J shed 6 bases, and the junction held 8 bases outside the gene matches. CDR3 bases: TGTGCCAGCAGCTTAGGACAGCACAGGGGACCCGGGGAGCTGTTTTTT. Translating it yields CASSLGQHRGPGELFF.

The rearrangement uses TRBV29-1 and TRBJ2-1; D is unresolved. Trimming removed 2 bases at V and 1 base at J, with 18 bases between. CDR3 length equals 17 residues. Per the germline V gene, CDR1 is SQVTM and CDR2 is ANQGSEA. This CDR3 is CSVEYVGLLNSYNEQFF. The CDR3, as DNA: TGCAGCGTTGAATACGTCGGGTTATTAAATTCCTACAATGAGCAGTTCTTC.

This chain joins TRBV18 and TRBJ2-7; a weak D match, TRBD1 (5 bases). The germline gives CDR1 KGHSH, CDR2 LQKENI. Trimming removed 0 bases from V and 0 bases from J, with 6 bases in between. The length of the CDR3 is 14 residues. The CDR3 here is CASSPPDSSYEQYF. As DNA, the CDR3 is TGTGCCAGCTCACCACCAGACAGCTCCTACGAGCAGTACTTC. The variable domain in full, with the rest retrieved from reference TRBV18 and TRBJ2-7, is NAGVMQNPRHLVRRRGQEARLRCSPMKGHSHVYWYRQLPEEGLKFMVYLQKENIIDESGMPKERFSAEFPKEGPSILRIQQVVRGDSAAYFCASSPPDSSYEQYFGPGTRLTVT.

The chain uses TRBV7-6 and TRBJ2-7; TRBD1 matches 8 bases. CDR1 is SGHVS and CDR2 is FNYEAQ in the germline V gene. This CDR3 is 15 amino acids long. V shed 5 bases and J 3 bases; nucleotides not matched to a gene: 9. In DNA form, the CDR3 reads TGTGCCAGCAGCCTCCGACAGGGGAGTATCTACGAGCAGTACTTC. The encoded protein is CASSLRQGSIYEQYF.

The genes are TRBV4-3 and TRBJ2-3, with 8 positions matching TRBD1. V gave up 3 bases and J gave up 4 bases; unmatched junction bases: 9. The CDR3 spans 16 residues. The V gene's germline CDR1 is LGHNA and CDR2 YSLEER. The CDR3 DNA reads as TGCGCCAGCAGCCAGCATCTGGCAGGGGGCGCAGATACGCAGTATTTT. It is translated as CASSQHLAGGADTQYF.

Only one count was recorded for this clone. The gene calls are TRBV5-4 and TRBJ2-3; 12 positions match TRBD2. V lost 4 bases and J lost 3; bases outside the gene matches: 3. Looked up from germline, CDR1 is SGHNT and CDR2 is YYREEE (reference sequence). CDR3 length: 15 residues. The CDR3 sequence is CASSPTSGGTDTQYF. As DNA, the CDR3 is TGTGCCAGCAGCCCGACTAGCGGGGGAACAGATACGCAGTATTTT. The variable domain in full, with the rest retrieved from reference TRBV5-4 and TRBJ2-3, is ETGVTQSPTHLIKTRGQQVTLRCSSQSGHNTVSWYQQALGQGPQFIFQYYREEENGRGNFPPRFSGLQFPNYSSELNVNALELDDSALYLCASSPTSGGTDTQYFGPGTRLTVL.

The V gene is TRBV7-6, the J gene TRBJ1-1; D is perhaps TRBD1 (5 bases). The V gene lost 4 bases and the J gene lost 4 bases, with 16 bases spanning the gap. This CDR3 is 15 amino acids long. Germline V lookup: CDR1 SGHVS, CDR2 FNYEAQ. The CDR3 nucleotides read TGTGCCAGCAGCTCCGGCCTGCCCGGGGGCACTGAAGCTTTCTTT. Amino acids: CASSSGLPGGTEAFF. The full variable domain, completed using reference TRBV7-6 and TRBJ1-1, is GAGVSQSPRYKVTKRGQDVALRCDPISGHVSLYWYRQALGQGPEFLTYFNYEAQQDKSGLPNDRFSAERPEGSISTLTIQRTEQRDSAMYRCASSSGLPGGTEAFFGQGTRLTVV.

This chain uses TRBV10-3 with TRBJ1-6, with D maybe TRBD1 (6 bases). Germline-derived CDR1 and CDR2 are ENHRY and SYGVKD. V gave up 5 bases and J gave up 0 bases, with 8 bases separating them. The CDR3 loop spans 15 amino acids. For the CDR3, the DNA is TGTGCCATCAGTCAGGGGACCTCCTATAATTCACCCCTCCACTTT. Its protein is CAISQGTSYNSPLHF.

Here the CDR3 reads CAWSVGRGGTEAFF. The CDR3 DNA reads as TGTGCCTGGAGTGTAGGGAGGGGGGGGACTGAAGCTTTCTTT. This rearrangement joins TRBV30 to TRBJ1-1; TRBD1 might be the D (6 bases). CDR3 size: 14 residues. Trimming removed 0 bases at V and 5 bases at J, with 13 bases between. The germline CDR1 and CDR2 sequences are GTSNPN and SVGIG (reference sequence).

The gene calls are TRBV7-9 and TRBJ1-1, with 8 bases matching TRBD1. The germline V gene has CDR1 SEHNR and CDR2 FQNEAQ (reference sequence). This CDR3 has 14 amino acids. After removal of 2 bases from V and 8 bases from J, the junction contained 7 bases not matched to a gene. CDR3 nucleotide sequence: TGTGCCAGCAGCTTAATGACAGGGGAAGAGGAAGCTTTCTTT. It codes for CASSLMTGEEEAFF.

This clone is a singleton in its sample. One junction end does not reproduce the germline sequence, and a read error may be involved. The chain couples TRBV7-9 to TRBJ1-1; D is uncertain. There are 13 residues in the CDR3. Germline assignment: CDR1 SEHNR and CDR2 FQNEAQ (reference sequence). The CDR3 nucleotides read TGTTCCAGCAGCCCCTACAGCTCCACTGAAGCTTTCTTT. This gives the protein CSSSPYSSTEAFF.

The chain joins TRBV7-2 to TRBJ2-2; D is possibly TRBD2 (6 bases). This CDR3 contains 16 residues. The germline V gene encodes CDR1 SGHTA and CDR2 FQGNSA. V gave up 2 bases and J gave up 0 bases, with 10 bases separating them. This CDR3 reads CASSLMGGSNTGELFF. The CDR3 region has the DNA TGTGCCAGCAGCTTAATGGGGGGATCGAACACCGGGGAGCTGTTTTTT.

J is TRBJ2-1 and V is TRBV4-1, with 8 bases matching TRBD2. The CDR3 totals 19 residues. Per germline, CDR1 MGHRA and CDR2 YSYEKL. The ends lost 0 bases at V and 0 bases at J; junction bases unmatched: 10. CDR3 loop: CASSQEELAGPSSYNEQFF. CDR3 nucleotide sequence: TGCGCCAGCAGCCAAGAAGAGCTAGCGGGCCCCAGCTCCTACAATGAGCAGTTCTTC.

The J gene is TRBJ2-5, the V gene TRBV11-3; 8 bases fit TRBD1. Judging by the DNA end, TRBJ2-7 fits better; the J call may be wrong. The CDR3 contains 13 residues. Germline V gives CDR1 SGHNT, CDR2 YENEEA. This CDR3 is CASSSGQENEQYF. The CDR3 nucleotides are TGTGCCAGCAGCTCGGGACAGGAAAACGAGCAGTACTTC.

The chain joins TRBV7-2 to TRBJ2-7, with D uncertain. Trimming removed 2 bases at V and 1 base at J, with 9 bases between. Germline CDR1 reads SGHTA; CDR2 reads FQGNSA. The CDR3 extends over 14 amino acids. As DNA, the CDR3 is TGTGCCAGCAGCTTACAGTCGGGTTCCTACGAGCAGTACTTC. Translation: CASSLQSGSYEQYF.

V usage is TRBV11-2 and J usage is TRBJ1-3, with D tentatively TRBD1 (6 bases). From germline, CDR1 is SGHAT and CDR2 FQNNGV. Trimming removed 5 bases from V and 0 bases from J, with 14 bases in between. The length of the CDR3 is 16 residues. CDR3 in amino acids: CASSHGTFYSGNTIYF. The CDR3 nucleotides read TGTGCCAGCAGCCACGGGACATTCTACTCTGGAAACACCATATATTTT.

The rearrangement joins TRBV6-5 to TRBJ1-2; tentatively, D is TRBD1 (6 bases). V lost 2 bases, J lost 8 bases, and 12 bases lay in between. There are 13 residues in the CDR3. CDR1 is MNHEY, CDR2 SVGAGI, per germline. CDR3 in DNA: TGTGCCAGCAGTTACAGGTCAGGGGTAGGCTACACCTTC. It encodes CASSYRSGVGYTF.

The rearrangement links TRBV28 to TRBJ1-4, with 7 nucleotides matching TRBD1. V shed 8 bases and J 0 bases; nucleotides not matched to a gene: 6. The CDR3 runs 15 residues. Per germline, CDR1 MDHEN and CDR2 SYDVKM. CDR3 sequence reads: CASGRGVTTNEKLFF. In nucleotides, the CDR3 is TGTGCCAGCGGCAGGGGGGTGACAACTAATGAAAAACTGTTTTTT.

The chain joins TRBV18 to TRBJ1-3; 7 nucleotides agree with TRBD1. The CDR3 is made up of 18 amino acids. The V gene's germline CDR1 is KGHSH and CDR2 LQKENI. V shed 2 bases and J 0 bases; nucleotides not matched to a gene: 10. Here the CDR3 DNA reads TGTGCCAGCTCACCATGGACAGGCGAAACGAACTCTGGAAACACCATATATTTT. This codes for CASSPWTGETNSGNTIYF.

The genes are TRBV11-2 and TRBJ2-5, with TRBD2 as a possible D gene (5 bases). Trimming cost V 3 bases and J 4 bases, with 9 bases left between them. The CDR3 runs 13 residues. CDR1 SGHAT and CDR2 FQNNGV come from the germline V gene. The CDR3 coding sequence is TGTGCCAGCAGCTTGAGACGGGGAGAGACCCAGTACTTC. This gives the protein CASSLRRGETQYF. Supplemented by reference TRBV11-2 and TRBJ2-5, the full variable domain reads EAGVAQSPRYKIIEKRQSVAFWCNPISGHATLYWYQQILGQGPKLLIQFQNNGVVDDSQLPKDRFSAERLKGVDSTLKIQPAKLEDSAVYLCASSLRRGETQYFGPGTRLLVL.

The gene calls are TRBV5-6 and TRBJ2-4; TRBD1 might be the D (6 bases). Trimming took off 5 bases at V and 1 base at J, with 13 bases between the two ends. CDR3 length: 15 amino acids. Per germline, CDR1 SGHDT and CDR2 YYEEEE. DNA for the CDR3: TGTGCCAGCAGAAACGCAGGGGAGGCCAAAAACATTCAGTACTTC. Amino acid sequence: CASRNAGEAKNIQYF. Together with reference TRBV5-6 and TRBJ2-4, the CDR3 gives the full variable domain: DAGVTQSPTHLIKTRGQQVTLRCSPKSGHDTVSWYQQALGQGPQFIFQYYEEEERQRGNFPDRFSGHQFPNYSSELNVNALLLGDSALYLCASRNAGEAKNIQYFGAGTRLSVL.

J is TRBJ1-1 and V is TRBV6-5; a weak D match, TRBD1 (5 bases). V gave up 2 bases and J gave up 11 bases, with 12 bases separating them. Germline V gene lookup returns CDR1 MNHEY and CDR2 SVGAGI. CDR3 length: 12 residues. CDR3 in amino acids: CASSYGPPGAFF. The CDR3 DNA is TGTGCCAGCAGTTACGGGCCCCCAGGGGCTTTCTTT.

The rearrangement uses TRBV6-6 and TRBJ2-1; maybe TRBD1 (5 bases). CDR1 and CDR2 (germline): MNHNY, SVGAGI (reference sequence). This CDR3 is built from 14 residues. V lost 8 bases and J lost 2, with 13 bases in between. DNA for the CDR3: TGTGCCAGCCTAGGGGTTGCACCCTACAATGAGCAGTTCTTC. Translating it yields CASLGVAPYNEQFF.

The chain links TRBV10-1 to TRBJ1-1; 7 positions match TRBD1. Germline V gene sequence: CDR1 WNHNN, CDR2 SYGVQD (reference sequence). The V segment lost 9 bases and the J segment 0 bases; nucleotides outside the gene matches: 10. This CDR3 region has 15 residues. The CDR3 reads CASYPTGTVNTEAFF. In DNA, the CDR3 is TGCGCCAGTTACCCAACCGGGACAGTGAACACTGAAGCTTTCTTT.

This rearrangement joins TRBV7-6 to TRBJ2-3; 14 bases map to TRBD2. This CDR3 is 18 amino acids long. Unmatched junction bases numbered 11, after V lost 5 bases and J lost 4 bases. Germline CDR1 reads SGHVS; CDR2 reads FNYEAQ. The CDR3 DNA reads TGTGCCAGCAGCACCGGACTAGCGGGGGGCAGGTTATCAGATACGCAGTATTTT. Amino acids: CASSTGLAGGRLSDTQYF.

This clone appeared a few times. This CDR3 is CASRSRTGGNYNEQFF. DNA for the CDR3: TGTGCCAGCAGGTCCCGTACGGGGGGAAACTACAATGAGCAGTTCTTC. The rearrangement uses TRBV7-2 and TRBJ2-1; 7 nucleotides agree with TRBD2. The ends lost 6 bases at V and 3 bases at J; junction bases unmatched: 11. The CDR3 covers 16 residues. Germline assignment: CDR1 SGHTA and CDR2 FQGNSA.

This clone has just one count. The chain combines TRBV6-1 with TRBJ1-3; D is ambiguous. The CDR3 is 14 residues long. The germline V and J ends were trimmed by 2 bases and 0 bases, with 5 bases remaining between them. Germline-derived CDR1 and CDR2 are MNHNS and SASEGT. This chain's CDR3 is CASSEQISGNTIYF. The CDR3 DNA reads TGTGCCAGCAGTGAACAGATCTCTGGAAACACCATATATTTT.